The 4 T cell receptor beta chains reported below all come from one sample, sequenced in a study of T cells in Graves' hyperthyroidism and ophthalmopathy. The TCR beta CDR3 regions underwent amplification using RNA transcripts as the source. First-round RT-PCR of the TCR CDR3 relied on the HTBI primer set. Each CDR3 protein gets one entry after TCRdb re-called the multiplex PCR reads with MiXCR. The sample includes roughly 500,000 distinct CDR3 sequences, around 50% of them seen just once. Sequencing was done on a sample of peripheral blood or thyroid tissue (not recorded which). These receptors all stem from an adult woman with Graves' disease, either hyperthyroidism or ophthalmopathy (not recorded which).

In this sample, this clonotype turned up a few times. The chain recombines TRBV20-1 with TRBJ2-2, with D tentatively TRBD2 (5 bases). With 3 bases removed from V and 4 bases from J, the gap between germline ends came to 18 bases. The germline V gene has CDR1 DFQATT and CDR2 SNEGSKA (reference sequence). This CDR3 contains 16 residues. CDR3 loop: CSARFGRRSVTGELFF. In DNA form, the CDR3 reads TGCAGTGCTAGGTTCGGCAGGAGGTCGGTCACCGGGGAGCTGTTTTTT.

This clonotype was counted only a few times. V is TRBV7-3 and J is TRBJ2-1; the D is unclear. This CDR3 is 13 amino acids long. Germline V gives CDR1 SGHTA, CDR2 FQGTGA. V was clipped by 1 base and J by 4 bases, with 5 bases between them. This CDR3 reads CASSLNRYNEQFF. In DNA, the CDR3 is TGTGCCAGCAGCTTAAATCGGTACAATGAGCAGTTCTTC.

The chain links TRBV7-9 to TRBJ2-7, with D hard to call. Germline assignment: CDR1 SEHNR and CDR2 FQNEAQ (reference sequence). CDR3 length equals 13 residues. Trimming cost V 0 bases and J 6 bases, with 9 bases left between them. As DNA, the CDR3 is TGTGCCAGCAGCTTAGCTAACGGCGGCGAGCAGTACTTC. It is translated as CASSLANGGEQYF.

This chain links TRBV10-3 with TRBJ1-1, with D unresolved. Germline V gene lookup returns CDR1 ENHRY and CDR2 SYGVKD. V was cut by 4 bases and J by 4 bases, with 7 bases left in between. This CDR3 contains 12 residues. The CDR3 bases are TGTGCCATCAGTGGGGTTAGCACTGAAGCTTTCTTT. Translating it yields CAISGVSTEAFF.